This T cell receptor (beta chain) was retrieved from a study of neurological immune-mediated disorders. Study observations and caveats: Because no CDR3 amino acid sequences were shared across subjects by expanded clones, private repertoires were suggested in all groups.

Many counts were recorded for this clonotype. Its antigen remains unknown. The cDNA was synthesized by 5'RACE incorporating 10-nucleotide random UMIs. Each sequencing run yielded over 190 million TCR-beta sequences from 15-18 subjects. Each CDR3 protein gets one entry after TCRdb re-called the 5' RACE reads with MiXCR. Among some 21,000 distinct CDR3 sequences, roughly 6.2% were seen once, and the ten largest hold more than 40%. This CDR3 comprises 15 residues. Germline values: CDR1 SGHRS, CDR2 YFSETQ. V lost 0 bases and J lost 2, with 12 bases in between. The sample comprised CD8+ T cells from blood. This sequence joins TRBV5-1 and TRBJ2-7; no reliable D call. This sequence originates from a man in his late teens or twenties in good health. Here the CDR3 reads CASSLGVGSTYEQYF. CDR3 nucleotide sequence: TGCGCCAGCAGCTTGGGGGTTGGGTCTACCTACGAGCAGTACTTC.